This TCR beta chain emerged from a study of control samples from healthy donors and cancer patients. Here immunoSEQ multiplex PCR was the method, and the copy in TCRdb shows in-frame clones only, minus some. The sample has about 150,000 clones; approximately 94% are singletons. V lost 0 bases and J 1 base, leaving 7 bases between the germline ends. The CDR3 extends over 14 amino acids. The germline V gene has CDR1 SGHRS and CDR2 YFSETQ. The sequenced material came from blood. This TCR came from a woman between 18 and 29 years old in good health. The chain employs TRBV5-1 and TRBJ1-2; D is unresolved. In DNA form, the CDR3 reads TGCGCCAGCAGCTTGGCCGAGGTTAACTATGGCTACACCTTC. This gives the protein CASSLAEVNYGYTF.